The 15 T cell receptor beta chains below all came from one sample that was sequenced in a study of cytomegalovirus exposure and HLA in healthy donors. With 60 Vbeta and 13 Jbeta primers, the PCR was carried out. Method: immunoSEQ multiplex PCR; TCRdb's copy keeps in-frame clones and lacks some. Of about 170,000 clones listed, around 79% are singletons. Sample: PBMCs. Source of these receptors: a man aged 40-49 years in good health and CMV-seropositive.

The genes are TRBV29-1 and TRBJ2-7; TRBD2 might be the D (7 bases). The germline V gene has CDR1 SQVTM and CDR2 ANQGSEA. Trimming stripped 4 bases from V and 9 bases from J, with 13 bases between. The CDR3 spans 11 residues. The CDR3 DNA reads TGCAGCGTTGCCCGGGGGGCTGGGCAGTACTTC. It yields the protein CSVARGAGQYF.

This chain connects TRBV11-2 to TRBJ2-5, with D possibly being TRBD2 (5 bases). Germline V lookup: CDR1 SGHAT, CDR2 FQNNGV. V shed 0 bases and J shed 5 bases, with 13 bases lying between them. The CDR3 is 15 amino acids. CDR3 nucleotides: TGTGCCAGCAGCTTAGAGAGGGTTTTCGGGGAGACCCAGTACTTC. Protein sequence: CASSLERVFGETQYF.

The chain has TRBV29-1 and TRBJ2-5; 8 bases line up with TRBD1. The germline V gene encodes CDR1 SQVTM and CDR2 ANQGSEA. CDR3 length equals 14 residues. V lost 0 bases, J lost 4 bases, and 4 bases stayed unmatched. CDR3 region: CSVEDPGGGETQYF. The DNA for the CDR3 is TGCAGCGTTGAAGATCCAGGGGGCGGAGAGACCCAGTACTTC.

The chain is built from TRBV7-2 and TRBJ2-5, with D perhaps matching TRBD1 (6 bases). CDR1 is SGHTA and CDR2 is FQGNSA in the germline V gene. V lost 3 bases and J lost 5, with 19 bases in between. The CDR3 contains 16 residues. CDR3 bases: TGTGCCAGCAGCTTTTCTCCGACATCTCAGGGGGAGACCCAGTACTTC. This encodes CASSFSPTSQGETQYF.

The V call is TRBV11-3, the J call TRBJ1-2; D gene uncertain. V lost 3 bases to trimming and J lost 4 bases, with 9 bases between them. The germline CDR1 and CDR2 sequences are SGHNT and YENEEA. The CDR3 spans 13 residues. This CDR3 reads CASSFGIGYGYTF. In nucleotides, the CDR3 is TGTGCCAGCAGCTTCGGGATCGGCTATGGCTACACCTTC.

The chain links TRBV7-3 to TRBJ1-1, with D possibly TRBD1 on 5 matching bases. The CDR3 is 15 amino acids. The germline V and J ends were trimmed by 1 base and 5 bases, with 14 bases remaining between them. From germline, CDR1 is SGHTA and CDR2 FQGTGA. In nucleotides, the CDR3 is TGTGCCAGCAGCTTAAGATCGGGCCCAGGGACTGAAGCTTTCTTT. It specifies CASSLRSGPGTEAFF.

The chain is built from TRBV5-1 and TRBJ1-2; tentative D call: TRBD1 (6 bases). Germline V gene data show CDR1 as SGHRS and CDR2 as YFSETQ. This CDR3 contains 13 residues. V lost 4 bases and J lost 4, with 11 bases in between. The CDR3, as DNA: TGCGCCAGCAGCGGACAGAGTTTCTATGGCTACACCTTC. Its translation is CASSGQSFYGYTF.

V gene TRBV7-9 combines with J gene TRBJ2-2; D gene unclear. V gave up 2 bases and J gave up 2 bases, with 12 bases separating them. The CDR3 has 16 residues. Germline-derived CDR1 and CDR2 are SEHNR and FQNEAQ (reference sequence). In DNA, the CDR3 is TGTGCCAGCAGCTTATCGCTCCCGCTAAACACCGGGGAGCTGTTTTTT. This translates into CASSLSLPLNTGELFF.

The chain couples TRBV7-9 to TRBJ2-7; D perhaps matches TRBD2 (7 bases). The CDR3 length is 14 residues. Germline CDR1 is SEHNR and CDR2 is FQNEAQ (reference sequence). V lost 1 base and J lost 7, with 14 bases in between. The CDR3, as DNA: TGTGCCAGCAGCTTAGTGTGGGAGGGGGAGGAGCAGTACTTC. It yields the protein CASSLVWEGEEQYF.

The chain's CDR3 is CASSLGGSQPQHF. CDR3 coding DNA: TGTGCCAGCAGTTTAGGAGGGTCTCAGCCCCAGCATTTT. V usage is TRBV28 and J usage is TRBJ1-5; no clear D. The germline CDR1 and CDR2 sequences are MDHEN and SYDVKM. The V end lost 2 bases, the J end lost 6 bases, and 8 bases lay between the germline ends. This CDR3 contains 13 residues.

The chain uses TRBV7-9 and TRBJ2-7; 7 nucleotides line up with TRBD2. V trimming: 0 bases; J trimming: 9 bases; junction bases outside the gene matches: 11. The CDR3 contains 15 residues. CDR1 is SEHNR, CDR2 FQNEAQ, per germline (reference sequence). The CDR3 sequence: CASSLATSDSTGQYF. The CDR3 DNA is TGTGCCAGCAGCTTAGCCACTAGCGACTCGACGGGGCAGTACTTC.

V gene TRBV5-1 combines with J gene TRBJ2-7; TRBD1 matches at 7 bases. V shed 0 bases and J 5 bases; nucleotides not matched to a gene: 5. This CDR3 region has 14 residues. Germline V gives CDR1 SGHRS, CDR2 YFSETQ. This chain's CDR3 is CASSLGTGPHEQYF. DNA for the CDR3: TGCGCCAGCAGCTTGGGGACAGGCCCCCACGAGCAGTACTTC.

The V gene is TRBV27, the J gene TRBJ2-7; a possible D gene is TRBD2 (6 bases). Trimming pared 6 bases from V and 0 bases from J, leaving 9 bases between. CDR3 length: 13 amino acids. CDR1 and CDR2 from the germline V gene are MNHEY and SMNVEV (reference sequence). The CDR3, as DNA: TGTGCCAGCAGCGCCGGGGGCTCCTACGAGCAGTACTTC. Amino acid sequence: CASSAGGSYEQYF.

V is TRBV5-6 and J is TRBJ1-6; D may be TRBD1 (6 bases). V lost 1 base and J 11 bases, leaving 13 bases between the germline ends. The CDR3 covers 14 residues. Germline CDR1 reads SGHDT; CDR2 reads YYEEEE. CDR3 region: CASSLLQGLPPLHF. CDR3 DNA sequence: TGTGCCAGCAGCTTGTTACAGGGATTGCCACCCCTCCACTTT.

The CDR3 sequence: CASSIVVRLGEKLFF. As DNA, the CDR3 is TGTGCCAGTAGTATAGTCGTGAGGCTAGGTGAAAAACTGTTTTTT. This chain connects TRBV19 to TRBJ1-4; D unclear. Germline V lookup: CDR1 LNHDA, CDR2 SQIVND (reference sequence). This CDR3 region has 15 residues. The V end lost 1 base, the J end lost 7 bases, and 13 bases lay between the germline ends.